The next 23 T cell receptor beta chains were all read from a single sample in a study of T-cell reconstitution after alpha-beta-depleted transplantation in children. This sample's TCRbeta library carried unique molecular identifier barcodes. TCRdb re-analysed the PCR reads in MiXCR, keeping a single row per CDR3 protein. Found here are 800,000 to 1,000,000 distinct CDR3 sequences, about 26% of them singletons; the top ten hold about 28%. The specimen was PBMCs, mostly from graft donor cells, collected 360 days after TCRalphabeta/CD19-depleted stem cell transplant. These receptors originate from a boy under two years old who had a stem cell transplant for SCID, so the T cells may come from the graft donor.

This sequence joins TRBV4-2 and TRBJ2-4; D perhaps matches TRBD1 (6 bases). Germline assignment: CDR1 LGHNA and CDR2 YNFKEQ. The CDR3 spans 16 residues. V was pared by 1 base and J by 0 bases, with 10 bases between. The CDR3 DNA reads TGTGCCAGCAGCCAAGTAAACAGGGAAGCCAAAAACATTCAGTACTTC. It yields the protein CASSQVNREAKNIQYF.

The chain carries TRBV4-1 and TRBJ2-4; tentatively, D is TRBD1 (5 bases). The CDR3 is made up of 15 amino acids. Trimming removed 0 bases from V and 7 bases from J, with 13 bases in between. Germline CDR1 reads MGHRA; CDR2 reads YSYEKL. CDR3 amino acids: CASSQEGTGLNIQYF. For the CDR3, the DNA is TGCGCCAGCAGCCAAGAGGGAACAGGTTTGAACATTCAGTACTTC.

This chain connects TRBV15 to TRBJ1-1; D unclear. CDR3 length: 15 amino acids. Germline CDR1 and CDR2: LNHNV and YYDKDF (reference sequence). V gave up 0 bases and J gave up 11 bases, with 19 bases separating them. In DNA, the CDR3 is TGTGCCACCAGCAGAGATAGGAGTAGGGCGATGCGGGCTTTCTTT. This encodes CATSRDRSRAMRAFF.

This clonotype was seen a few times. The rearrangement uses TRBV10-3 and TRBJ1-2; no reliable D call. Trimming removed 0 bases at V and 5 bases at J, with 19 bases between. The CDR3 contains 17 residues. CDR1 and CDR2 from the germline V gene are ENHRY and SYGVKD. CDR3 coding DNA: TGTGCCATCAGTGAGTCCCTTGGGTGGCGAGAACAATATGGCTACACCTTC. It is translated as CAISESLGWREQYGYTF.

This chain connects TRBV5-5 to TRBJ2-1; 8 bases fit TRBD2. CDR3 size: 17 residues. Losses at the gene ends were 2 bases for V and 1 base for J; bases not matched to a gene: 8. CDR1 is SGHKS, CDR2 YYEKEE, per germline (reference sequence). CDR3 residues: CASSFGAGDESYNEQFF. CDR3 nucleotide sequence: TGTGCCAGCAGCTTTGGAGCGGGGGACGAATCCTACAATGAGCAGTTCTTC.

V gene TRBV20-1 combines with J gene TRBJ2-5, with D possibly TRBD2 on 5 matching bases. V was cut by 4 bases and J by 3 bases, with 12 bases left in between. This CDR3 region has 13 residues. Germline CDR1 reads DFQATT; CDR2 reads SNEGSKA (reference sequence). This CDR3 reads CSATGLTKETQYF. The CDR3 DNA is TGCAGTGCTACCGGACTTACAAAAGAGACCCAGTACTTC.

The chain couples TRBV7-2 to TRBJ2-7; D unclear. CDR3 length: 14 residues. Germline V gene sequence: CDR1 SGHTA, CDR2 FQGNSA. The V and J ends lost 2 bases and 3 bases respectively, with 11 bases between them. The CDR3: CASSLFGKNYEQYF. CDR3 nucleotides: TGTGCCAGCAGCTTATTTGGGAAAAACTACGAGCAGTACTTC.

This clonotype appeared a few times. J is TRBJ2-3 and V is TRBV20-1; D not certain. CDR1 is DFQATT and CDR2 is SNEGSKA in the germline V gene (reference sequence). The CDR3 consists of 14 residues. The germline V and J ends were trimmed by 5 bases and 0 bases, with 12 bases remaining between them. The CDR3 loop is CSAGRQASTDTQYF. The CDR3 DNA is TGCAGTGCTGGCCGGCAGGCTAGCACAGATACGCAGTATTTT.

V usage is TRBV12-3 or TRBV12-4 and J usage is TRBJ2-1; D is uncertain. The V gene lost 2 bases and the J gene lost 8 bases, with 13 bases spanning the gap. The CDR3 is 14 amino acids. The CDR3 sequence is CASSLRFWPDEQFF. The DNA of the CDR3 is TGTGCCAGCAGTTTACGTTTTTGGCCCGATGAGCAGTTCTTC.

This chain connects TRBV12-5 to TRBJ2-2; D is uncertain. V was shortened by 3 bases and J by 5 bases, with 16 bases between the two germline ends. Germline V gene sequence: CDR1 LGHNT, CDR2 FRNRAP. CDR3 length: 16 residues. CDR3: CASGFSGTVATGELFF. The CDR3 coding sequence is TGTGCTAGTGGTTTTTCGGGCACTGTCGCGACCGGGGAGCTGTTTTTT.

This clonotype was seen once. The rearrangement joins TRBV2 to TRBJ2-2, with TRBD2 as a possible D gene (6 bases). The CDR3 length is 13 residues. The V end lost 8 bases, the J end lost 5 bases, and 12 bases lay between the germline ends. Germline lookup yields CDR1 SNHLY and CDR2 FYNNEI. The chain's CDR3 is CASQAGRTGELFF. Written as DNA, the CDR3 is TGTGCCAGCCAGGCGGGAAGGACCGGGGAGCTGTTTTTT.

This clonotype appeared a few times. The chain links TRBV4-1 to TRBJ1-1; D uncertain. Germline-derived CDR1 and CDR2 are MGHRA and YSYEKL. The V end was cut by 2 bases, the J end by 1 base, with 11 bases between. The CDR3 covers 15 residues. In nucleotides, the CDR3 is TGCGCCAGCAGCCAATCTCATCCTACGAACACTGAAGCTTTCTTT. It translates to CASSQSHPTNTEAFF.

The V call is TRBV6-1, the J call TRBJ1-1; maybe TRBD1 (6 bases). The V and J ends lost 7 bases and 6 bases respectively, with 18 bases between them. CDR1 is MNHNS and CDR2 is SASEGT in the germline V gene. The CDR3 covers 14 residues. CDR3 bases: TGTGCCAGCACTCATGGGACAAACACTGCTGAAGCTTTCTTT. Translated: CASTHGTNTAEAFF.

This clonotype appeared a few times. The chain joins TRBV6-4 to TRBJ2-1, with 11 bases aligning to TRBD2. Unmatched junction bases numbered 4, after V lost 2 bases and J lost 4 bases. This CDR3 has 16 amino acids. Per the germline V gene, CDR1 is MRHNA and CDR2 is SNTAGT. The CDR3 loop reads CASSDPIAGGYNEQFF. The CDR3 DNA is TGTGCCAGCAGTGACCCTATAGCGGGGGGGTACAATGAGCAGTTCTTC.

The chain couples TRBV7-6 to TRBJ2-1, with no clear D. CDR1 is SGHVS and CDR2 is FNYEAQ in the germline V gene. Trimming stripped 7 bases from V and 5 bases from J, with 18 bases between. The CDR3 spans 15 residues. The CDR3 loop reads CASTTPLGHHNEQFF. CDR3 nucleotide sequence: TGTGCCAGCACCACCCCGCTAGGGCATCACAATGAGCAGTTCTTC.

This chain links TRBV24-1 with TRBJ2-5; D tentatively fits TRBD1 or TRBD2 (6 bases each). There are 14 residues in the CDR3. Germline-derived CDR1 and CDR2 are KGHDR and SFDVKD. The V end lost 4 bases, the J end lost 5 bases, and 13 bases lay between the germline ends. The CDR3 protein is CATSETGRRETQYF. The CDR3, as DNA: TGTGCCACCAGTGAAACAGGGAGGAGGGAGACCCAGTACTTC.

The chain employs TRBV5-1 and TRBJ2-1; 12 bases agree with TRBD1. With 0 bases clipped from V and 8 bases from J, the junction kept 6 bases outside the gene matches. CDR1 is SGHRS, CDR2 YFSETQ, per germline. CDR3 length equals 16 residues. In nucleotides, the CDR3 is TGCGCCAGCAGCTTGGGCGGGACAGGGGGCTCCCATGAGCAGTTCTTC. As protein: CASSLGGTGGSHEQFF.

The CDR3, as DNA: TGTGCCAGCAGGCTTTACCCCCCAGGACCCCCAGACATTCAGTACTTC. Translating it yields CASRLYPPGPPDIQYF. The V call is TRBV21-1, the J call TRBJ2-4; the table assigns TRBD1, which was not confirmed against the DNA. TRBV21-1 is listed as a pseudogene. The CDR3 is 16 residues long.

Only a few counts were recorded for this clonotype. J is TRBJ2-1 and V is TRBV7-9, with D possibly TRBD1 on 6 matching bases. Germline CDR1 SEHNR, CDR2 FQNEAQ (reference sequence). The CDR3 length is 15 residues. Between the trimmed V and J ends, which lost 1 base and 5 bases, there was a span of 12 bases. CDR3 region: CASSLGGGRDNEQFF. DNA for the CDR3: TGTGCCAGCAGCTTAGGAGGGGGACGGGACAATGAGCAGTTCTTC.

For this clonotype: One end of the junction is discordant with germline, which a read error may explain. CDR3 in amino acids: CASSVRQGQSTDTQYF. The DNA for the CDR3 is TGTGCGAGCAGCGTTCGGCAGGGTCAAAGCACAGATACGCAGTATTTT. The gene calls are TRBV9 and TRBJ2-3; D might be TRBD1 (5 bases). Per germline, CDR1 SGDLS and CDR2 YYNGEE. The CDR3 sequence is 16 residues long. The whole variable domain, remainder taken from reference TRBV9 and TRBJ2-3, is DSGVTQTPKHLITATGQRVTLRCSPRSGDLSVYWYQQSLDQGLQFLIQYYNGEERAKGNILERFSAQQFPDLHSELNLSSLELGDSALYFCASSVRQGQSTDTQYFGPGTRLTVL.

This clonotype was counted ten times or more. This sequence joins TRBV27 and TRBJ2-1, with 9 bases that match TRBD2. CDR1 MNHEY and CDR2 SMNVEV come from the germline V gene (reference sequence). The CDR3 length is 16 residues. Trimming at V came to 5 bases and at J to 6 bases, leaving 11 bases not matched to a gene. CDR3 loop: CASSGKAGGRGNEQFF. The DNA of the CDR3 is TGTGCCAGCAGTGGAAAAGCGGGGGGCCGGGGCAATGAGCAGTTCTTC.

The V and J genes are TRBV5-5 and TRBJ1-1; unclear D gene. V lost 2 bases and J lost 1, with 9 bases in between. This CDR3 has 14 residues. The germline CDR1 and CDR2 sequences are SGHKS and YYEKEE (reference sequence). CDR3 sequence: CASSLVHQNTEAFF. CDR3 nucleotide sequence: TGTGCCAGCAGCTTAGTACACCAGAACACTGAAGCTTTCTTT.

CDR3 DNA sequence: TGTGCCAGCAAGATAGGACAGGAGAACACCGGGGAGCTGTTTTTT. Residues: CASKIGQENTGELFF. The chain carries TRBV12-3 or TRBV12-4 and TRBJ2-2, with 7 positions matching TRBD1. Germline trimming cut 7 bases from V and 1 base from J; bases unmatched to any gene: 6. The CDR3 has 15 amino acids.